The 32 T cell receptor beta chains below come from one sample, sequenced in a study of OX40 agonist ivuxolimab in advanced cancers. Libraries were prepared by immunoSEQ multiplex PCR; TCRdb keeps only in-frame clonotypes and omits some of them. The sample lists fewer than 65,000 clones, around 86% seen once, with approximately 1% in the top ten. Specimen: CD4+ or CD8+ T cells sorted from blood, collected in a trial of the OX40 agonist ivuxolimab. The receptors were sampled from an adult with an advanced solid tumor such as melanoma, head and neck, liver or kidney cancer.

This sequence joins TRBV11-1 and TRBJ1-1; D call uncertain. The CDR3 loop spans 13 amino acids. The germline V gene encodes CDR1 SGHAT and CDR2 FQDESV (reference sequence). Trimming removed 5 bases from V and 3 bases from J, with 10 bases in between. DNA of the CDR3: TGTGCCAGCAGCCAAGGCGGGGACACTGAAGCTTTCTTT. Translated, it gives CASSQGGDTEAFF.

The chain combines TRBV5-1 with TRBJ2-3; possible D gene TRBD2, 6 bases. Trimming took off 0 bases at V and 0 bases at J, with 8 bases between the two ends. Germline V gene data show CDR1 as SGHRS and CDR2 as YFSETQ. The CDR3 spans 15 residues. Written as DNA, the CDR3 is TGCGCCAGCAGCTTGGCGGGAGTGAGCACAGATACGCAGTATTTT. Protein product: CASSLAGVSTDTQYF.

CDR3 nucleotides: TGTGCCAGCAGCCTGGGACGGGGCTCTGGGGCCAACGTCCTGACTTTC. Its protein product is CASSLGRGSGANVLTF. This chain joins TRBV2 and TRBJ2-6, with D tentatively TRBD1 or TRBD2 (5 bases each). Germline V gene data show CDR1 as SNHLY and CDR2 as FYNNEI. The ends were cut back, 6 bases at V and 0 bases at J, with 12 bases in the middle. CDR3 size: 16 residues.

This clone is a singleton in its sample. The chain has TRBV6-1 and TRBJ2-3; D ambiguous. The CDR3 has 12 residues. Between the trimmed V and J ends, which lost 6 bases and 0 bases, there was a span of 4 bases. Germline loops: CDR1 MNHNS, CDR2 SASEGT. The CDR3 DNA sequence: TGTGCCAGCAGGCAGAGCACAGATACGCAGTATTTT. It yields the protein CASRQSTDTQYF.

The CDR3 region is CASSGVAGGYNEQFF. Written as DNA, the CDR3 is TGTGCCAGCAGCGGGGTAGCGGGAGGGTACAATGAGCAGTTCTTC. The rearrangement uses TRBV7-6 and TRBJ2-1, with 11 positions matching TRBD2. J was trimmed by 4 bases and V by 5 bases; bases with no gene match: 4. The CDR3 loop spans 15 amino acids. Germline CDR1 reads SGHVS; CDR2 reads FNYEAQ.

CDR3 nucleotides: TGTGCCAGCAGCCCGGGGGGGGCAGAGAAGGATACGCAGTATTTT. Translating it yields CASSPGGAEKDTQYF. This chain joins TRBV7-3 and TRBJ2-3, with TRBD2 identical over 8 bases. Trimming took 5 bases from V and 6 from J; bases not matched to a gene: 10. This CDR3 comprises 15 residues. Looked up from germline, CDR1 is SGHTA and CDR2 is FQGTGA.

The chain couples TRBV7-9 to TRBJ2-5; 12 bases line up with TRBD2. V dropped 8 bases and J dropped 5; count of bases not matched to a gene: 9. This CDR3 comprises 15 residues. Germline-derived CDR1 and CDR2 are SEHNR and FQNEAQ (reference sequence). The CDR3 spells CASDTGLAGGETQYF. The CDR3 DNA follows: TGTGCCAGCGACACAGGGCTAGCGGGAGGGGAGACCCAGTACTTC.

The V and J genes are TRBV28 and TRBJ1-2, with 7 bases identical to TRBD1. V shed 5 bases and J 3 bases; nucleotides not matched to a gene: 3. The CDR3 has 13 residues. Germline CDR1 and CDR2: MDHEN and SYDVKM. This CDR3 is CASSGGQYYGYTF. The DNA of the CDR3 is TGTGCCAGCAGTGGGGGACAGTACTATGGCTACACCTTC.

CDR3 loop: CASSRRTSGANEQFF. CDR3 DNA: TGTGCCAGCAGCCGACGGACTAGCGGGGCCAATGAGCAGTTCTTC. The genes are TRBV9 and TRBJ2-1; 12 bases are a match to TRBD2. This CDR3 is 15 amino acids long. V shed 4 bases and J 6 bases; nucleotides not matched to a gene: 5. Germline V gives CDR1 SGDLS, CDR2 YYNGEE.

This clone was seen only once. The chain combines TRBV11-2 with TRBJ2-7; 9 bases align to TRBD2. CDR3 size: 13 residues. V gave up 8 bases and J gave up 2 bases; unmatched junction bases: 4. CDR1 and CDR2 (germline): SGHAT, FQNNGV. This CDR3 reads CASGLAGTYEQYF. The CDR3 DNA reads TGTGCCAGCGGTCTAGCGGGGACCTACGAGCAGTACTTC. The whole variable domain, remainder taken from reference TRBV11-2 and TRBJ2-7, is EAGVAQSPRYKIIEKRQSVAFWCNPISGHATLYWYQQILGQGPKLLIQFQNNGVVDDSQLPKDRFSAERLKGVDSTLKIQPAKLEDSAVYLCASGLAGTYEQYFGPGTRLTVT.

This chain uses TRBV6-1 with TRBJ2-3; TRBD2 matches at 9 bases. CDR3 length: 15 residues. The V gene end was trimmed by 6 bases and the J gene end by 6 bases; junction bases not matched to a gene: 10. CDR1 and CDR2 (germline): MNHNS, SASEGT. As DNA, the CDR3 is TGTGCCAGCAGCGAACGGCTAGCGGGAACGGATACGCAGTATTTT. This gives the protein CASSERLAGTDTQYF.

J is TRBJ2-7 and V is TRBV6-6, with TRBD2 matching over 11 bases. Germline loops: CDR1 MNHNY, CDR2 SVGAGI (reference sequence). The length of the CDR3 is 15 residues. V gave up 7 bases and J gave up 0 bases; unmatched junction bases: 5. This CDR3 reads CASTGTSGFSYEQYF. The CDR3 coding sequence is TGTGCCAGCACCGGGACTAGCGGCTTCTCCTACGAGCAGTACTTC.

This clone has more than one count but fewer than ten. The CDR3 is CATSRDIGSTDTQYF. The CDR3 bases are TGTGCCACCAGCAGAGATATAGGGAGCACAGATACGCAGTATTTT. The gene calls are TRBV15 and TRBJ2-3; D is unclear. The CDR3 spans 15 residues. Trimming pared 0 bases from V and 0 bases from J, leaving 7 bases between. Germline CDR1 and CDR2: LNHNV and YYDKDF (reference sequence).

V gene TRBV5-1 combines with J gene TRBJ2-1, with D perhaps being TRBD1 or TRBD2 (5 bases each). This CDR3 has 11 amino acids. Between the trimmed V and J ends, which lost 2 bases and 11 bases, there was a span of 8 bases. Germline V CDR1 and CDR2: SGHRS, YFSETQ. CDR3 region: CASSLGTQQFF. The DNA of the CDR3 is TGCGCCAGCAGCTTAGGGACGCAGCAGTTCTTC.

The CDR3 coding sequence is TGTGCCAGCAGCCAAGAGGGACAAACTGTGAGCTCCTACAATGAGCAGTTCTTC. Amino acid sequence: CASSQEGQTVSSYNEQFF. V and J are TRBV4-2 and TRBJ2-1; possibly TRBD1 for D (6 bases). The CDR3 is 18 amino acids. CDR1 and CDR2 (germline): LGHNA, YNFKEQ. V was cut by 0 bases and J by 0 bases, with 15 bases left in between.

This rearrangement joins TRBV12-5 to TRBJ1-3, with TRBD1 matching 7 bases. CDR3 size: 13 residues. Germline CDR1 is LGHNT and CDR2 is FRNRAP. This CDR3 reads CASQGTEGNTIYF. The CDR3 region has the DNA TGTGCATCACAGGGGACGGAAGGAAACACCATATATTTT.

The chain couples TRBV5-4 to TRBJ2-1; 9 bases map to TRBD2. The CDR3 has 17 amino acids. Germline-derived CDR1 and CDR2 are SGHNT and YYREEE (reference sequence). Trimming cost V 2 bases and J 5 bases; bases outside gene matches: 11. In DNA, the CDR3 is TGTGCCAGCAGCTTCCCCCGCGGGAGGGCCCTCGACAATGAGCAGTTCTTC. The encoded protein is CASSFPRGRALDNEQFF.

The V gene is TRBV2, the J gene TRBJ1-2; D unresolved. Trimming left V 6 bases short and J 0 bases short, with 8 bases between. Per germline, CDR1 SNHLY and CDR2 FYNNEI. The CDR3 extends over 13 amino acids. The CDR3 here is CASRWRSNYGYTF. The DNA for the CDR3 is TGTGCCAGCAGGTGGCGTTCTAACTATGGCTACACCTTC.

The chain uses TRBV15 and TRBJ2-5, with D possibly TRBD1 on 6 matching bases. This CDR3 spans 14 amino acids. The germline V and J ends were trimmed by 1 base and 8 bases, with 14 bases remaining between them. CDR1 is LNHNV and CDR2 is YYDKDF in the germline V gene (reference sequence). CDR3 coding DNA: TGTGCCACCAGCAGAGGTACAGGGATAAACACCCAGTACTTC. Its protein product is CATSRGTGINTQYF.

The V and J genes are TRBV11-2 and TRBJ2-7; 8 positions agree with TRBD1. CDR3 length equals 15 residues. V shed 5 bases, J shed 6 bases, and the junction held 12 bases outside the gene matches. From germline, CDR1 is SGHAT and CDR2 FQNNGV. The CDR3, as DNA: TGTGCCAGCAGCACCGGACAGGGTTCGCTTATCGAGCAGTACTTC. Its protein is CASSTGQGSLIEQYF.

The CDR3 region is CASSRSTLSTYEQYF. Written as DNA, the CDR3 is TGTGCCAGCAGTCGATCGACGCTCAGTACGTACGAGCAGTACTTC. This sequence joins TRBV6-6 and TRBJ2-7; D gene ambiguous. This CDR3 is built from 15 residues. Germline-derived CDR1 and CDR2 are MNHNY and SVGAGI (reference sequence). V was shortened by 5 bases and J by 4 bases, with 18 bases between the two germline ends.

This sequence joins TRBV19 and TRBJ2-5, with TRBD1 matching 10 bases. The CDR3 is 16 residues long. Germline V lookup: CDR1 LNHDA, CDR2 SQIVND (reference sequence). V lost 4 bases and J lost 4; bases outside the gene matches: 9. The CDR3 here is CASSNRRQGAGETQYF. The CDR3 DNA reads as TGTGCCAGTAGTAACCGGAGACAGGGGGCGGGAGAGACCCAGTACTTC.

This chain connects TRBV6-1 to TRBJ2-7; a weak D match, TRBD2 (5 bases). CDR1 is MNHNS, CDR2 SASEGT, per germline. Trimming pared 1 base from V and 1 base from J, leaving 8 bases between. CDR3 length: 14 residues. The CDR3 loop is CASSEVAGSYEQYF. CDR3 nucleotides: TGTGCCAGCAGTGAAGTGGCGGGTTCCTACGAGCAGTACTTC.

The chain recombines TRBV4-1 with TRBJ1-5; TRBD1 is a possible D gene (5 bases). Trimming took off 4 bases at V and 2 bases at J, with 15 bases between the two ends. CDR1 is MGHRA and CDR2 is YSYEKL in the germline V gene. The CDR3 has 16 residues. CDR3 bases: TGCGCCAGCAGCCGAAAGACAGTCGACGGCAATCAGCCCCAGCATTTT. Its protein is CASSRKTVDGNQPQHF.

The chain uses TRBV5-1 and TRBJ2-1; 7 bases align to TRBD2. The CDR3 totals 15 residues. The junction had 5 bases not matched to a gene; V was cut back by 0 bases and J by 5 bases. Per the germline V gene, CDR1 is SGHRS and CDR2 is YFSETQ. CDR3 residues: CASSLVAGVHNEQFF. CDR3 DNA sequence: TGCGCCAGCAGCTTGGTCGCGGGAGTGCACAATGAGCAGTTCTTC.

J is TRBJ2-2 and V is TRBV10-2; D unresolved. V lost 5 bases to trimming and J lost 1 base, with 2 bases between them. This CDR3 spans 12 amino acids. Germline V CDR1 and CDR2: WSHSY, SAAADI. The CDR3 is CASSKNTGELFF. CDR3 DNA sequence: TGCGCCAGCAGTAAGAACACCGGGGAGCTGTTTTTT.

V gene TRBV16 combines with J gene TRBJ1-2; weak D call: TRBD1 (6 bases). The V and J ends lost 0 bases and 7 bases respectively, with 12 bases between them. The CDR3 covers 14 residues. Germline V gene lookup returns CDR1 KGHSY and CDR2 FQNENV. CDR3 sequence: CASSQSTGGSGYTF. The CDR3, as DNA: TGTGCCAGCAGCCAATCGACGGGGGGCTCTGGCTACACCTTC.

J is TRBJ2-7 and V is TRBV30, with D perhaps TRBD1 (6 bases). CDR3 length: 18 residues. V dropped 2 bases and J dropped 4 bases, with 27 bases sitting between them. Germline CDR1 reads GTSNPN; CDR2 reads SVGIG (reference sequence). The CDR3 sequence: CAWSKITGQDSNRYEQYF. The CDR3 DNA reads TGTGCCTGGAGTAAAATCACAGGGCAGGATTCTAACCGATACGAGCAGTACTTC.

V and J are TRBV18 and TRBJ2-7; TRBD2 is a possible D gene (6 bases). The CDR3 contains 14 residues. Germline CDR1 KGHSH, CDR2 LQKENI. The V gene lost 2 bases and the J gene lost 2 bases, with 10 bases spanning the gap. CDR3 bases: TGTGCCAGCTCACCAGGCGGGACGGCCTACGAGCAGTACTTC. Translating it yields CASSPGGTAYEQYF.

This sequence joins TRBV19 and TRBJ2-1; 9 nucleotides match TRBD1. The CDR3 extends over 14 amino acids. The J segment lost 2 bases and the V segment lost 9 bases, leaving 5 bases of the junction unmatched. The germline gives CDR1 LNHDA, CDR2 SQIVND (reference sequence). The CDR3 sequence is CASGQGSTYNEQFF. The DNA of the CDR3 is TGTGCCAGCGGACAGGGGTCGACCTACAATGAGCAGTTCTTC.

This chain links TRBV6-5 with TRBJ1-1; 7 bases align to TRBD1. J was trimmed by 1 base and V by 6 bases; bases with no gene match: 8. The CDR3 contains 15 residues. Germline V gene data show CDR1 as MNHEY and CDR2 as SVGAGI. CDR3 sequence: CASRRTGYSNTEAFF. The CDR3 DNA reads TGTGCCAGCAGACGGACAGGATACTCGAACACTGAAGCTTTCTTT.

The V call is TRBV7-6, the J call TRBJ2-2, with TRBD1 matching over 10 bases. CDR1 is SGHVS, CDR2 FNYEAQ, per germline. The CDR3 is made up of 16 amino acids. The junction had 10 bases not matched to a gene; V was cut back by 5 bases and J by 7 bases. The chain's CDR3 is CASSTRGTGAIGELFF. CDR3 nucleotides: TGTGCCAGCAGCACCAGAGGGACAGGGGCCATCGGGGAGCTGTTTTTT.